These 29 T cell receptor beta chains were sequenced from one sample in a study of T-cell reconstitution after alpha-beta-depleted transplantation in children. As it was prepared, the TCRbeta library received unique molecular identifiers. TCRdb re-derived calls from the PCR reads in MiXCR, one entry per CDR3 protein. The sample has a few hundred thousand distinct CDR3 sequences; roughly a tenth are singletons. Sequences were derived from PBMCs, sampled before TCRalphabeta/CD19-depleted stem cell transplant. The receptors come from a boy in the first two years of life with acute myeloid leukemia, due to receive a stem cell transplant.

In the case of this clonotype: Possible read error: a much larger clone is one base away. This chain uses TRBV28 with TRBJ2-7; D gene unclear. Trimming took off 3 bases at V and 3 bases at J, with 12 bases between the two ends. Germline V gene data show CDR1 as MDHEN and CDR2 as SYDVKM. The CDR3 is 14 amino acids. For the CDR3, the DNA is TGTGCCAGCAGTTTGAGGCTGGTGGTCTACGAGCAGTACTTC. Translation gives CASSLRLVVYEQYF.

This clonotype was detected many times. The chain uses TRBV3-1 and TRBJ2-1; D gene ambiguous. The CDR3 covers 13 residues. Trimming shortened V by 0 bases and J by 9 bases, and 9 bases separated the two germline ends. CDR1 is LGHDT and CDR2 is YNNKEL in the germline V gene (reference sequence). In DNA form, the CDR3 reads TGTGCCAGCAGCCAAGATTTAAACAGTGAGCAGTTCTTC. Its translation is CASSQDLNSEQFF.

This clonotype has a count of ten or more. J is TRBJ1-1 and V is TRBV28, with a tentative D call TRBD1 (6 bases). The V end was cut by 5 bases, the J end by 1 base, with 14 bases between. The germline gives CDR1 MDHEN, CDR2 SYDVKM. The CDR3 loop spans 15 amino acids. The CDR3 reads CASSLREGENTEAFF. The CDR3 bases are TGTGCCAGCAGTCTACGAGAGGGGGAGAACACTGAAGCTTTCTTT.

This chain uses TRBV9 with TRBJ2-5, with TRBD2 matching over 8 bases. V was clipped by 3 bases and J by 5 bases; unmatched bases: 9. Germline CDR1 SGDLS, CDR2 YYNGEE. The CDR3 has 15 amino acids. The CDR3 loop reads CASSAKGLAWETQYF. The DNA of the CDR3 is TGTGCCAGCAGCGCCAAAGGACTAGCTTGGGAGACCCAGTACTTC.

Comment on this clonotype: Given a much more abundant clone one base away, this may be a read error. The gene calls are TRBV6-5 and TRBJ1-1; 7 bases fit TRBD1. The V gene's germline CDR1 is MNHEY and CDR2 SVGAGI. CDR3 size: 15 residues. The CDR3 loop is CDSSYPDRVATEAFF. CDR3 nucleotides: TGTGACAGCAGTTACCCCGACAGGGTGGCCACTGAAGCTTTCTTT.

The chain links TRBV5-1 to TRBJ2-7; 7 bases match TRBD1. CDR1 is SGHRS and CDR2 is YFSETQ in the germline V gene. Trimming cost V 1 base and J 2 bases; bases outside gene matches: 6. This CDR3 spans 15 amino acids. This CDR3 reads CASSLWGQGAYEQYF. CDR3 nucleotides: TGCGCCAGCAGCTTGTGGGGGCAGGGGGCCTACGAGCAGTACTTC. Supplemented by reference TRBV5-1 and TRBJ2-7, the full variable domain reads KAGVTQTPRYLIKTRGQQVTLSCSPISGHRSVSWYQQTPGQGLQFLFEYFSETQRNKGNFPGRFSGRQFSNSRSEMNVSTLELGDSALYLCASSLWGQGAYEQYFGPGTRLTVT.

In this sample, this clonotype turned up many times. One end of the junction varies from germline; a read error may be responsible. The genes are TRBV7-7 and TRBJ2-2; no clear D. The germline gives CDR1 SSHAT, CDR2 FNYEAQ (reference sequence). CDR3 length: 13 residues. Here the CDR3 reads CASSLGSAGELFF. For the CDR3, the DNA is TGTGCTAGCAGCTTAGGTTCGGCCGGGGAGCTGTTTTTT. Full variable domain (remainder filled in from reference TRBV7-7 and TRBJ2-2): GAGVSQSPRYKVTKRGQDVTLRCDPISSHATLYWYQQALGQGPEFLTYFNYEAQPDKSGLPSDRFSAERPEGSISTLTIQRTEQRDSAMYRCASSLGSAGELFFGEGSRLTVL.

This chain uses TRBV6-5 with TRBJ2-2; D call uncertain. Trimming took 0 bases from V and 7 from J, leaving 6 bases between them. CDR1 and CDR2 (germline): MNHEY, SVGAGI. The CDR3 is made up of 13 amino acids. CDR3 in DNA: TGTGCCAGCAGTTACTCAGTTGGCGGGGAGCTGTTTTTT. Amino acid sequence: CASSYSVGGELFF.

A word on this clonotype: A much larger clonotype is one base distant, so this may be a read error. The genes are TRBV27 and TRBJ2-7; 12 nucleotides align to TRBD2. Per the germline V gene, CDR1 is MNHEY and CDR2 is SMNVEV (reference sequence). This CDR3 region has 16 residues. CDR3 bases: TGTGCCAGCAGTTTCGCAGGACTAGCGGGAAGCGACGAGCAGTCCTTC. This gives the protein CASSFAGLAGSDEQSF.

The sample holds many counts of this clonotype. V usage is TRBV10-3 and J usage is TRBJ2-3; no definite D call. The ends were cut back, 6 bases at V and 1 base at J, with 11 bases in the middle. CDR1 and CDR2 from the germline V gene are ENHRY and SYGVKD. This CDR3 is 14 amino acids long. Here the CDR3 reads CAISPDGRTDTQYF. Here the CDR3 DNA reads TGTGCCATCAGCCCAGATGGGCGCACAGATACGCAGTATTTT.

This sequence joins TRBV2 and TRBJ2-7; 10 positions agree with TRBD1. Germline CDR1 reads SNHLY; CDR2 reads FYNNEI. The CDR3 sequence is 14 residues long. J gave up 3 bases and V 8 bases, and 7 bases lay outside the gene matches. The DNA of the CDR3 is TGTGCCAGCGACCTCCGGGACAGGGGCTACGAGCAGTACTTC. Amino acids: CASDLRDRGYEQYF.

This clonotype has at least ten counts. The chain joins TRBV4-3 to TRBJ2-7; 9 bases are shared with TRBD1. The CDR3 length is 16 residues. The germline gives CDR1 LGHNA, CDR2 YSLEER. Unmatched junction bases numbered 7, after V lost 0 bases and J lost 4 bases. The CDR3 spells CASSQDVGQGWYEQYF. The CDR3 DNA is TGCGCCAGCAGCCAAGATGTGGGACAGGGATGGTACGAGCAGTACTTC.

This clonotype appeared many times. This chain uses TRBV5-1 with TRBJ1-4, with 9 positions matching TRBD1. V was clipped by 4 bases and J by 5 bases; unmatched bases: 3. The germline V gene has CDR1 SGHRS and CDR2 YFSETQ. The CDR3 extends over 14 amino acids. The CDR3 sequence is CASSPGTGNEKLFF. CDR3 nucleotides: TGCGCCAGCAGCCCCGGGACAGGGAATGAAAAACTGTTTTTT.

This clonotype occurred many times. Here the CDR3 DNA reads TGCAGCGTTGCGTATGGGACAACTAATGAAAAACTGTTTTTT. It encodes CSVAYGTTNEKLFF. V is TRBV29-1 and J is TRBJ1-4, with unresolved D. Trimming pared 4 bases from V and 0 bases from J, leaving 9 bases between. Per the germline V gene, CDR1 is SQVTM and CDR2 is ANQGSEA. The CDR3 is 14 amino acids.

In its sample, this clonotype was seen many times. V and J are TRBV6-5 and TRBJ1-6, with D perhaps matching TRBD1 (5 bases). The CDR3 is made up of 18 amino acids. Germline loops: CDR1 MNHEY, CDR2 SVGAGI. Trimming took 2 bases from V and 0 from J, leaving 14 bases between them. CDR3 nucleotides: TGTGCCAGCAGTTACGACCGGGACTTCCTCTCCTATAATTCACCCCTCCACTTT. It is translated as CASSYDRDFLSYNSPLHF.

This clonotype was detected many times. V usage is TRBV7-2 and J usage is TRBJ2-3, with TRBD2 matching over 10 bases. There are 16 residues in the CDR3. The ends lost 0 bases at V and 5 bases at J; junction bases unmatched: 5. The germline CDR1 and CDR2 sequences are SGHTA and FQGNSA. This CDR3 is CASSLASGRRGDTQYF. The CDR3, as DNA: TGTGCCAGCAGCTTAGCTAGCGGGAGGCGCGGAGATACGCAGTATTTT.

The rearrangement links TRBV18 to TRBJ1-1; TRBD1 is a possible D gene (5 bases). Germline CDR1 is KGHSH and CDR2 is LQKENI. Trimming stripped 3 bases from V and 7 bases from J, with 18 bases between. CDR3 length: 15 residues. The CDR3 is CASSPGPGREYEAFF. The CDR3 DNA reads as TGTGCCAGCTCACCGGGTCCGGGGCGGGAGTATGAAGCTTTCTTT.

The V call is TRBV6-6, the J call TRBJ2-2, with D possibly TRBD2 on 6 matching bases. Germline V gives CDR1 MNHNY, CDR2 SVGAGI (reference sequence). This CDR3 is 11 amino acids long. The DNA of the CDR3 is TGTGTGGCGGGGTTCACCGGGGAGCTGTTTTTT. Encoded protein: CVAGFTGELFF.

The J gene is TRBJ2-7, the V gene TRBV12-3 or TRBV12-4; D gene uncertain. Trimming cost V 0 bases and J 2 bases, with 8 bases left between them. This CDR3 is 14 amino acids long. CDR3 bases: TGTGCCAGCAGTTTAGCCACGGAAGCCTACGAGCAGTACTTC. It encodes CASSLATEAYEQYF.

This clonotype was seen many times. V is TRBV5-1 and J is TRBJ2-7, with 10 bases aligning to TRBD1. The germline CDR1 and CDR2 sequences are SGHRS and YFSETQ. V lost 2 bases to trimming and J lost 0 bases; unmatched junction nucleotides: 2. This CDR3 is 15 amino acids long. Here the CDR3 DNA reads TGCGCCAGCAGCTTCGGGACAGGGGTCTCCTACGAGCAGTACTTC. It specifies CASSFGTGVSYEQYF.

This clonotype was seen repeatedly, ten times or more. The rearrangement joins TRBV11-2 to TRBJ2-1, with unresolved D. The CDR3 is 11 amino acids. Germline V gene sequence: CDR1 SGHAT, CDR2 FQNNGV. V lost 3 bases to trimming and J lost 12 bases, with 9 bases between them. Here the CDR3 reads CASSFSVGQFF. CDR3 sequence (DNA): TGTGCCAGCAGCTTCAGTGTGGGGCAGTTCTTC.

The CDR3 loop reads CASSLVYLPGDGELFF. The CDR3 coding sequence is TGTGCCAGCAGCTTGGTCTATTTGCCAGGGGACGGGGAGCTGTTTTTT. This chain links TRBV5-6 with TRBJ2-2; tentatively, D is TRBD1 (6 bases). CDR3 length: 16 residues. CDR1 SGHDT and CDR2 YYEEEE come from the germline V gene. Trimming cost V 0 bases and J 7 bases, with 16 bases left between them.

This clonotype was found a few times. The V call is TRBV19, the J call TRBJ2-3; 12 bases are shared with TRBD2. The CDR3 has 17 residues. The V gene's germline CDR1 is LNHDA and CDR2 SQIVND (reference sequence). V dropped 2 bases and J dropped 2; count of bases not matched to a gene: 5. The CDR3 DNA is TGTGCCAGTAGTATACGTGGACTAGCGGGGATCACAGATACGCAGTATTTT. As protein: CASSIRGLAGITDTQYF.

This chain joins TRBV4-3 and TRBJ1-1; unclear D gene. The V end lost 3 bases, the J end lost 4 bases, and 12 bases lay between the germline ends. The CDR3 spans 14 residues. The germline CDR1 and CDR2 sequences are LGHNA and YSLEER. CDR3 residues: CASSQAPSRTEAFF. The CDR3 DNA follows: TGCGCCAGCAGCCAGGCACCGTCGCGCACTGAAGCTTTCTTT.

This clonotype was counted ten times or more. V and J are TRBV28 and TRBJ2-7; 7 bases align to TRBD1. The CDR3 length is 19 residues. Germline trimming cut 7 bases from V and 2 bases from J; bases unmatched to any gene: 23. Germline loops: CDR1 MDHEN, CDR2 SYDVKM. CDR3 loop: CASTRPPSIRTGLPYEQYF. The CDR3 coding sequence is TGTGCCAGCACCCGTCCGCCTTCAATAAGGACAGGTTTACCCTACGAGCAGTACTTC. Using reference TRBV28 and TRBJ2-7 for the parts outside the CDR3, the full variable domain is DVKVTQSSRYLVKRTGEKVFLECVQDMDHENMFWYRQDPGLGLRLIYFSYDVKMKEKGDIPEGYSVSREKKERFSLILESASTNQTSMYLCASTRPPSIRTGLPYEQYFGPGTRLTVT.

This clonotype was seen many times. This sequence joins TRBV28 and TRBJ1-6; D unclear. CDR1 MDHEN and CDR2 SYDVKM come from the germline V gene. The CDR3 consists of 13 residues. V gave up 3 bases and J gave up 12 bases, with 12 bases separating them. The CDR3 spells CASSLAQGLPLHF. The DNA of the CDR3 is TGTGCCAGCAGTTTGGCTCAAGGCCTACCCCTCCACTTT.

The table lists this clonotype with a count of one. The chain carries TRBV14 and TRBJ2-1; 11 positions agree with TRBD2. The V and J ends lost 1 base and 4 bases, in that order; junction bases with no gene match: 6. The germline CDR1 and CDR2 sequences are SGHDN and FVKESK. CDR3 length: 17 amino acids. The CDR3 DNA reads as TGTGCCAGCAGCCAAGTAGTGGGACTAGCGGATTACAATGAGCAGTTCTTC. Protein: CASSQVVGLADYNEQFF.

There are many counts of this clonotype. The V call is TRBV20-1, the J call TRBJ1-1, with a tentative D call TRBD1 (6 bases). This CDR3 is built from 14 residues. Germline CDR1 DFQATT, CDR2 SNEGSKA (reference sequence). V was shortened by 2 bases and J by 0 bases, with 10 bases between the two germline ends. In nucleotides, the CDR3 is TGCAGTGCTAGACGGGGGGGCATGAACACTGAAGCTTTCTTT. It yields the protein CSARRGGMNTEAFF.

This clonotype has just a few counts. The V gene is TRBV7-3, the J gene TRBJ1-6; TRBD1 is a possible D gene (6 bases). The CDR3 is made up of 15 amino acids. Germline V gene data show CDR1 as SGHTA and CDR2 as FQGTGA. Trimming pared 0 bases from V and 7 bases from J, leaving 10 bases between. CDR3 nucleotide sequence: TGTGCCAGCAGCTTAACACCAGGGGCGAATTCACCCCTCCACTTT. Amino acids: CASSLTPGANSPLHF.